The rows below give T cell receptor beta chains drawn from one sample of a study of blood T cells in healthy people across ages. In TCRdb, the 5' RACE reads were re-called with MiXCR into one record per CDR3 protein. The table shows 850,000 to 950,000 distinct CDR3 sequences, with more than 25% occurring only once. The sample consisted of blood. The receptors here all came from an elderly woman in good health. The CDR3 runs from the conserved cysteine through the conserved F or W.

j_call cdr3_length v_call cdr3_aa
TRBJ2-1 16 TRBV3-1 CASSQTSGQGYNEQFF
TRBJ1-1 14 TRBV2 CASRKTEMNTEAFF
TRBJ1-1 11 TRBV29-1 CSSKGNTEAFF
TRBJ1-5 17 TRBV3-1 CASSRGTGGLSNQPQHF
TRBJ1-3 14 TRBV18 CASSESNSGNTIYF
TRBJ1-4 17 TRBV15 CATSRDIPGGGGEKLFF
TRBJ2-2 16 TRBV7-2 CASSLNSGGGTGELFF
TRBJ1-1 11 TRBV6-6 CASSYQDEAFF
TRBJ2-7 14 TRBV5-1 CANRPLQSSYEQYF
TRBJ2-2 14 TRBV5-1 CATHDRGGTGELFF
TRBJ2-3 15 TRBV7-2 CASSARMDRADTQYF
TRBJ2-7 15 TRBV20-1 CSARDSSHSSHEQYF
TRBJ1-6 14 TRBV12-3/TRBV12-4 CASSFGTGGVTLHF
TRBJ2-7 17 TRBV18 CASSPRAGGPLSYEQYF
TRBJ2-2 16 TRBV7-2 CASSNRGTGGTGELFF
TRBJ2-1 15 TRBV27 CASSLNRKATNEQFF
TRBJ2-5 16 TRBV6-1 CASSESRGVYQETQYF
TRBJ1-6 15 TRBV6-2/TRBV6-3 CASSYRGPTDSPLHF
TRBJ2-7 16 TRBV14 CASSRGTRGETYEQYF
TRBJ2-2 16 TRBV5-1 CASSLAARRDTGELFF
TRBJ1-1 13 TRBV3-1 CASSHPRRSEALF
TRBJ2-1 16 TRBV6-2/TRBV6-3 CASSYRPGEPYNEQFF
TRBJ2-3 14 TRBV18 CASSPLGGTDTQYF
TRBJ2-1 13 TRBV20-1 CSAGGGGLNEQFF
TRBJ1-5 14 TRBV18 CASSPRTGPSPQHF
TRBJ2-1 18 TRBV4-3 CASSQDLVLAGDYNEQFF
TRBJ2-1 15 TRBV5-1 CASSLAMGSGNEQFF
TRBJ1-5 13 TRBV29-1 CSASQGENQPQHF
TRBJ2-3 12 TRBV27 CASGPWGDTQYF
TRBJ2-5 15 TRBV24-1 CATSDSGQGEETQYF
- 14 TRBV20-1 CSARVLAGTYEQYF
TRBJ1-2 12 TRBV30 CAWRSAWDGYTF
TRBJ1-1 13 TRBV3-1 CASSLTGLAEAFF
TRBJ1-2 15 TRBV4-3 CASSQSGGAGYGYTF
TRBJ1-6 17 TRBV7-2 CTSRDRQGYTYNSPLHF
TRBJ2-3 12 TRBV7-9 CASSQDGRVQYF
TRBJ1-2 14 TRBV30 CAWSVTQGPSGYTF
TRBJ2-7 14 TRBV27 CASSSRTGLYEQYF
TRBJ2-3 18 TRBV7-2 CASSRVGTSGGAADTQYF
TRBJ2-1 17 TRBV6-5 CASSYSVASGGYNEQFF
TRBJ2-1 14 TRBV12-3/TRBV12-4 CASRPWSSYNEQFF
TRBJ1-1 15 TRBV2 CASRAGNPMNTEAFF
TRBJ1-1 14 TRBV20-1 CSARDLWQGFEAFF
TRBJ2-7 11 TRBV29-1 CSVSYFGEQYF
TRBJ1-2 15 TRBV5-8 CASSLVTEKKRGYTF
TRBJ2-1 18 TRBV15 CATSRGRTERSSYNEQFF